Detailed here is one TCR beta chain. CDR3 size: 16 residues. V lost 0 bases, J lost 7 bases, and 6 bases stayed unmatched. Germline V gene lookup returns CDR1 ENHRY and CDR2 SYGVKD. This sample is part of a study of blood T cell repertoires in COVID-19. Looking at the study overall: Some COVID-19 samples were acute and others convalescent; all came from the United States, Italy and Spain. In each case, the material was cDNA or gDNA derived from T cells, B-cell-depleted T cells, or PBMCs.

Profiled with immunoSEQ multiplex PCR; TCRdb holds only in-frame clones, not every one. The sample lists about 200,000 clones; 75% to 85% were seen once. The receptor was derived from a man aged 35 to 55 who had recovered from COVID-19. The V and J genes are TRBV10-3 and TRBJ1-6; 7 bases align to TRBD1. What was sequenced was PBMCs or T cells enriched from blood (not recorded which). DNA for the CDR3: TGTGCCATCAGTGAGTCCGAGGGGACAGAAAATTCACCCCTCCACTTT. Its protein is CAISESEGTENSPLHF.